This T cell receptor beta chain was sequenced in a study of blood T cells in healthy people across ages. V dropped 4 bases and J dropped 3 bases, with 10 bases sitting between them. Germline assignment: CDR1 DFQATT and CDR2 SNEGSKA (reference sequence). This CDR3 is 13 amino acids long. This clonotype turned up a few times. Alongside a J-beta primer mix, a sample-barcoded 5' primer served in a second PCR lasting about 6 to 12 cycles. Every cDNA molecule carried a tag from a template-switch adaptor bearing 12 random nucleotides. TCRdb passed the 5' RACE reads through MiXCR, listing each CDR3 protein once. The profile shows over 1,300,000 distinct CDR3 sequences, roughly 59% of them singletons. Russia was home to the donors, healthy Caucasian individuals aged roughly 6 to 90. Isolated PBMCs totaled at least 6.5 million in each sample.

The V call is TRBV20-1, the J call TRBJ2-1, with D tentatively TRBD2 (5 bases). Sequencing input: blood. This clonotype originated in a man between 18 and 35 years old in good health. CDR3 coding DNA: TGCAGTGCTAACCGGGGTAACTACAATGAGCAGTTCTTC. Translation: CSANRGNYNEQFF.